The clone carrying this T cell receptor beta chain appeared many times. This entry is derived from a study of T-cell memory formation after mild COVID-19. CDR1 and CDR2 from the germline V gene are SGHRS and YFSETQ. Trimming removed 0 bases from V and 0 bases from J, with 10 bases in between. The CDR3 is 15 residues long. TCRdb independently ran MiXCR on the 5' RACE reads; one entry per CDR3 protein. The profile shows fewer than 350,000 distinct CDR3 sequences, less than 9.5% of them singletons. This TCR derives from a man between 18 and 35 years old who had mild COVID-19 (a few samples of this study predate the infection). Cell type and time point are not known. The chain joins TRBV5-1 to TRBJ2-7; weak D call: TRBD2 (5 bases). Sequenced material: PBMCs or a T cell subset sorted from them (not recorded which). The CDR3 DNA sequence: TGCGCCAGCAGCTTGGGCCCAGGAGGCTCCTACGAGCAGTACTTC. This sequence encodes CASSLGPGGSYEQYF.